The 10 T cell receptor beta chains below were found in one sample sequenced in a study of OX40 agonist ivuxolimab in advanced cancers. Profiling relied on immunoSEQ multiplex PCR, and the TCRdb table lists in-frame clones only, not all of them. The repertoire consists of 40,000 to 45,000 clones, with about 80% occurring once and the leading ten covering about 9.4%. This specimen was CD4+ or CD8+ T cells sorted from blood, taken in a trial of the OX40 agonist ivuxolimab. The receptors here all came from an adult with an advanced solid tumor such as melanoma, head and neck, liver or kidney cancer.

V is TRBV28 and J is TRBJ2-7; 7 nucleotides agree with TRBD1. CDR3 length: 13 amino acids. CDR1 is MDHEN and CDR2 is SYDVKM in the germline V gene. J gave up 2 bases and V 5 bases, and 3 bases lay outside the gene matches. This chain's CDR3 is CASSNRGAYEQYF. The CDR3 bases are TGTGCCAGCAGTAACAGGGGAGCCTACGAGCAGTACTTC. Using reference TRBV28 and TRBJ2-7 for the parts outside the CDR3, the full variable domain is DVKVTQSSRYLVKRTGEKVFLECVQDMDHENMFWYRQDPGLGLRLIYFSYDVKMKEKGDIPEGYSVSREKKERFSLILESASTNQTSMYLCASSNRGAYEQYFGPGTRLTVT.

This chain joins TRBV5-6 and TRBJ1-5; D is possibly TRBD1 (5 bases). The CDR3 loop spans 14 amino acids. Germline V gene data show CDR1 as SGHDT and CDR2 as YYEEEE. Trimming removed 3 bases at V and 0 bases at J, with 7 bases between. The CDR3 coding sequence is TGTGCCAGCAGCTGGGGGTATAGCAATCAGCCCCAGCATTTT. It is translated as CASSWGYSNQPQHF.

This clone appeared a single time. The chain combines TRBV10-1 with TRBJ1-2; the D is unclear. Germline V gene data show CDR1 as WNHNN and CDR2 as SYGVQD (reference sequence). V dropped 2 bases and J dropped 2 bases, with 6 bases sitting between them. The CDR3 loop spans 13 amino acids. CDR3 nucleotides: TGCGCCAGCAGTGAGACAGCGAACTATGGCTACACCTTC. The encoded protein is CASSETANYGYTF.

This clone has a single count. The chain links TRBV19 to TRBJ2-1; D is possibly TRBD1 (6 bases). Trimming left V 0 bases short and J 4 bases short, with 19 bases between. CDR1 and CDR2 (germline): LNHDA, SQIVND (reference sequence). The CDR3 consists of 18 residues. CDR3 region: CASSIDRRTGWSYNEQFF. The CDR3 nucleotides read TGTGCCAGTAGTATAGATCGAAGAACAGGGTGGTCTTACAATGAGCAGTTCTTC.

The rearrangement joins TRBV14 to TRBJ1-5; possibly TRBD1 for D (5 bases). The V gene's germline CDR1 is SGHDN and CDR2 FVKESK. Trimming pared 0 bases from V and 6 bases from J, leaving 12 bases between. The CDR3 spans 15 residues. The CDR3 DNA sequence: TGTGCCAGCAGCCAAGATTCATCGGGGCGTCAGCCCCAGCATTTT. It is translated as CASSQDSSGRQPQHF.

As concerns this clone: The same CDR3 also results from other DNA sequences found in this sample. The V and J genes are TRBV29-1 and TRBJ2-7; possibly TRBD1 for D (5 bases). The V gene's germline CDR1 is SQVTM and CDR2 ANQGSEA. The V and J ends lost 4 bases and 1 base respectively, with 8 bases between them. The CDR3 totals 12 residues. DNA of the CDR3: TGCAGCGTTGCCAGGGATTCCTACGAGCAGTACTTC. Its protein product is CSVARDSYEQYF.

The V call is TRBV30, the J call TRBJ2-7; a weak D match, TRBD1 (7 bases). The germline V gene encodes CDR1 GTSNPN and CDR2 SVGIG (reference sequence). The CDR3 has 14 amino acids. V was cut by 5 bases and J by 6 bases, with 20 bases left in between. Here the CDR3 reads CAWGGAWGQTEQYF. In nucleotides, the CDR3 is TGTGCCTGGGGAGGGGCTTGGGGACAGACCGAGCAGTACTTC.

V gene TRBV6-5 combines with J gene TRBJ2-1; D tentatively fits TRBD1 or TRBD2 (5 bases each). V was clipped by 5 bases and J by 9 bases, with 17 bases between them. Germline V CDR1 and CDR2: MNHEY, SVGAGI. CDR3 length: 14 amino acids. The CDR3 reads CASSISREGIEQFF. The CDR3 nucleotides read TGTGCCAGCAGTATCTCTCGAGAGGGGATTGAGCAGTTCTTC.

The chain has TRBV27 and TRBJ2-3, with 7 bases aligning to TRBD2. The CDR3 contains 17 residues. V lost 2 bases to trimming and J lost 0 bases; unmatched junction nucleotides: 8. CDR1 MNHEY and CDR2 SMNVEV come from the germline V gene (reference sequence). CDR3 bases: TGTGCCAGCAGTTTAACCGGGCGGGGGTCTAGCACAGATACGCAGTATTTT. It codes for CASSLTGRGSSTDTQYF.

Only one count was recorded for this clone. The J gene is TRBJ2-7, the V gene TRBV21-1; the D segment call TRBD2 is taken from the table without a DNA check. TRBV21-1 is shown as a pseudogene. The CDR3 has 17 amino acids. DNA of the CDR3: TGTGCCAGCAGCGGAAGTGTCGGGACTAGCGGGAGTCACGAGCAGTACTTC. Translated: CASSGSVGTSGSHEQYF.